The entry that follows covers one TCR beta chain sequence. The antigen is unknown. The sample comes from a study of T-cell memory formation after mild COVID-19. Study background: In these data, TCR clusters were largely donor specific.

TCRdb passed the 5' RACE reads through MiXCR, listing each CDR3 protein once. The sample contains hundreds of thousands of distinct CDR3 sequences, around 17% of which appear only once. Germline V gene data show CDR1 as SGHRS and CDR2 as YFSETQ. This CDR3 spans 14 amino acids. V shed 4 bases and J 12 bases; nucleotides not matched to a gene: 10. General study results and limits: There were some responding clones in pre-infection memory, which suggested that cross-reactive memory had joined. From day 15 to 85, contracting clones were balanced between CD4 and CD8, whereas later expanders leaned toward CD4+. SARS-CoV-2 specificity of second-wave clones peaking day 37 was unconfirmed.

This clonotype originated in an adult woman who had mild COVID-19 (a few samples of this study predate the infection). Cell type and time point are not known. The sample was PBMCs or a T cell subset sorted from them (not recorded which). This sequence joins TRBV5-1 and TRBJ2-1, with 10 bases matching TRBD2. The CDR3 region is CASSMERGGQRQFF. CDR3 bases: TGCGCCAGCAGCATGGAGCGGGGGGGCCAGCGGCAGTTCTTC.